Each of the 7 T cell receptor beta chains below was sequenced from the same sample in a study of technical replicates of blood from a handful of donors. Clones were sequenced by immunoSEQ multiplex PCR, and TCRdb holds only the in-frame ones, with some missing. The data show roughly 61,000 clones, with 97% seen just once and over 0.15% held by the top ten. Sequenced sample: T cells isolated from PBMCs. These receptors were collected from a human donor in good health.

The chain is built from TRBV11-3 and TRBJ2-4, with 8 bases matching TRBD2. V gave up 5 bases and J gave up 0 bases; unmatched junction bases: 6. CDR1 is SGHNT, CDR2 YENEEA, per germline. The length of the CDR3 is 16 residues. This CDR3 is CASSPGGMLAKNIQYF. The DNA for the CDR3 is TGTGCCAGCAGCCCGGGGGGGATGCTAGCCAAAAACATTCAGTACTTC.

The chain links TRBV7-3 to TRBJ2-2; 7 bases match TRBD1. V shed 5 bases, J shed 6 bases, and the junction held 9 bases outside the gene matches. CDR3 length: 15 residues. Germline-derived CDR1 and CDR2 are SGHTA and FQGTGA. For the CDR3, the DNA is TGTGCCAGCAGCGCCACAGGGGCCCCGGCCGGGGAGCTGTTTTTT. Amino acid sequence: CASSATGAPAGELFF. Full variable domain (outside the CDR3, taken from reference TRBV7-3 and TRBJ2-2): GAGVSQTPSNKVTEKGKYVELRCDPISGHTALYWYRQSLGQGPEFLIYFQGTGAADDSGLPNDRFFAVRPEGSVSTLKIQRTERGDSAVYLCASSATGAPAGELFFGEGSRLTVL.

The J gene is TRBJ1-6, the V gene TRBV5-1; TRBD1 matches 9 bases. Looked up from germline, CDR1 is SGHRS and CDR2 is YFSETQ. Trimming cost V 5 bases and J 5 bases; bases outside gene matches: 8. The length of the CDR3 is 16 residues. The CDR3 spells CASRRGTGTHNSPLHF. CDR3 nucleotides: TGCGCCAGCAGGCGCGGGACAGGGACCCATAATTCACCCCTCCACTTT.

This chain uses TRBV29-1 with TRBJ1-1; perhaps TRBD1 as D (6 bases). The V gene lost 6 bases and the J gene lost 4 bases, with 15 bases spanning the gap. Germline-derived CDR1 and CDR2 are SQVTM and ANQGSEA. The CDR3 spans 13 residues. The CDR3 nucleotides read TGCAGCGTGGTCGAGACAGGTGGCACTGAAGCTTTCTTT. It codes for CSVVETGGTEAFF.

The chain recombines TRBV4-1 with TRBJ2-7; 10 bases align to TRBD2. From germline, CDR1 is MGHRA and CDR2 YSYEKL. This CDR3 is 15 amino acids long. V shed 5 bases and J 1 base; nucleotides not matched to a gene: 5. The CDR3 DNA sequence: TGCGCCAGCAGCATCCGGACTAGCGGTTCCTACGAGCAGTACTTC. Translated, it gives CASSIRTSGSYEQYF.

V is TRBV19 and J is TRBJ1-3; 9 nucleotides line up with TRBD1. Germline assignment: CDR1 LNHDA and CDR2 SQIVND (reference sequence). CDR3 length: 15 residues. With 10 bases clipped from V and 2 bases from J, the junction kept 9 bases outside the gene matches. The CDR3: CATQDRGSAGNTIYF. In DNA, the CDR3 is TGTGCCACTCAGGACAGGGGCAGCGCTGGAAACACCATATATTTT.

The chain joins TRBV5-1 to TRBJ1-6; 8 nucleotides align to TRBD1. The germline gives CDR1 SGHRS, CDR2 YFSETQ. Germline trimming cut 5 bases from V and 4 bases from J; bases unmatched to any gene: 11. The CDR3 spans 17 residues. CDR3 in amino acids: CASSHPGTGRYNSPLHF. CDR3 coding DNA: TGCGCCAGCAGTCATCCCGGGACAGGACGTTATAATTCACCCCTCCACTTT.